These 16 T cell receptor beta chains were all obtained from the same sample, sequenced in a study of blood T cell repertoires in COVID-19. The repertoire was sequenced with immunoSEQ multiplex PCR; TCRdb's copy has only in-frame clones and lacks some. The sample yields 360,000 or so clones, more than 70% seen once. The material sequenced was peripheral blood. The receptors stem from a woman aged 60-75 years with COVID-19, enrolled during active disease.

This clone is a singleton in its sample. The chain carries TRBV20-1 and TRBJ2-2; D might be TRBD2 (5 bases). The CDR3 is 18 amino acids. Germline values: CDR1 DFQATT, CDR2 SNEGSKA (reference sequence). Trimming left V 3 bases short and J 2 bases short, with 22 bases between. Written as DNA, the CDR3 is TGCAGTGCTAGTAGCCTAACCGGACTTTCCAAAAACACCGGGGAGCTGTTTTTT. It codes for CSASSLTGLSKNTGELFF.

The chain has TRBV3-1 (or the pseudogene TRBV3-2) and TRBJ1-6; 7 bases are a match to TRBD1. The CDR3 consists of 14 residues. Germline-derived CDR1 and CDR2 are LGHDT and YNNKEL (reference sequence). V trimming: 5 bases; J trimming: 8 bases; junction bases outside the gene matches: 6. The CDR3 bases are TGTGCCAGCAGCGTCAGGGGGAGCGATTCACCCCTCCACTTT. Its translation: CASSVRGSDSPLHF.

The J gene is TRBJ1-1, the V gene TRBV5-1; 7 positions agree with TRBD1. The CDR3 runs 14 residues. Germline V lookup: CDR1 SGHRS, CDR2 YFSETQ. The trim removed 4 bases at V and 5 bases at J, leaving 8 bases unmatched. As DNA, the CDR3 is TGCGCCAGCAGCCTTCGACAGGGTATAACTGAAGCTTTCTTT. It specifies CASSLRQGITEAFF.

The chain uses TRBV28 and TRBJ1-2; D not certain. Germline V gives CDR1 MDHEN, CDR2 SYDVKM. The CDR3 totals 14 residues. Trimming removed 3 bases at V and 5 bases at J, with 13 bases between. The CDR3 sequence is CASSFPGGSYGYTF. Written as DNA, the CDR3 is TGTGCCAGCAGTTTTCCCGGTGGTTCTTATGGCTACACCTTC.

This chain links TRBV19 with TRBJ1-4; D is uncertain. The CDR3 extends over 12 amino acids. CDR1 is LNHDA and CDR2 is SQIVND in the germline V gene (reference sequence). The V and J ends lost 5 bases and 7 bases respectively, with 8 bases between them. The DNA of the CDR3 is TGTGCCAGTAGTGAGCCAACTGAAAAACTGTTTTTT. Amino acids: CASSEPTEKLFF.

This CDR3 reads CASSTRTGLGELFF. For the CDR3, the DNA is TGTGCCAGTAGTACGCGGACAGGACTGGGCGAACTGTTTTTT. This chain links TRBV19 with TRBJ1-4, with 7 bases aligning to TRBD1. Germline V lookup: CDR1 LNHDA, CDR2 SQIVND (reference sequence). J lost 12 bases, V lost 4 bases, and 11 bases had no gene match. This CDR3 has 14 amino acids.

This sequence joins TRBV7-2 and TRBJ1-1; the D gene is possibly TRBD1 (5 bases). Germline V gives CDR1 SGHTA, CDR2 FQGNSA. This CDR3 contains 13 residues. V lost 2 bases and J 11 bases, leaving 15 bases between the germline ends. CDR3 nucleotide sequence: TGTGCCAGCAGCTTATCAGGGCGCGCTCAGGCTTTCTTT. As protein: CASSLSGRAQAFF. Variable domain in full (rest from reference TRBV7-2 and TRBJ1-1): GAGVSQSPSNKVTEKGKDVELRCDPISGHTALYWYRQSLGQGLEFLIYFQGNSAPDKSGLPSDRFSAERTGGSVSTLTIQRTQQEDSAVYLCASSLSGRAQAFFGQGTRLTVV.

The J gene is TRBJ1-6, the V gene TRBV5-6; D unclear. V lost 6 bases and J 1 base, leaving 8 bases between the germline ends. The CDR3 consists of 14 residues. The germline V gene has CDR1 SGHDT and CDR2 YYEEEE. The CDR3 nucleotides are TGTGCCAGCACCCCGGGGTCCTATAATTCACCCCTCCACTTT. Translating gives CASTPGSYNSPLHF.

The genes are TRBV27 and TRBJ1-4; a weak D match, TRBD1 (6 bases). CDR1 and CDR2 from the germline V gene are MNHEY and SMNVEV (reference sequence). The CDR3 spans 20 residues. Deletions cut 5 bases from V and 7 bases from J, with 32 bases between. The CDR3 loop reads CASSPKDWGSRGGVSEKLFF. Here the CDR3 DNA reads TGTGCCAGCAGTCCTAAAGATTGGGGATCGAGGGGGGGCGTGAGTGAAAAACTGTTTTTT.

The V and J genes are TRBV5-6 and TRBJ1-2, with D unresolved. This CDR3 contains 14 residues. CDR1 is SGHDT and CDR2 is YYEEEE in the germline V gene. The V and J ends lost 5 bases and 8 bases respectively, with 19 bases between them. The CDR3 protein is CASSQAIRNLGYTF. The CDR3, as DNA: TGTGCCAGCAGTCAAGCGATTCGGAATCTAGGCTACACCTTC.

As regards this clone: Additional DNA sequences in this sample encode the identical CDR3. For the CDR3, the DNA is TGTGCCAGCAGCCAAGTGGCGGGGGGGCGAGAGACCCAGTACTTC. Translated, it gives CASSQVAGGRETQYF. The chain is built from TRBV3-1 (or the pseudogene TRBV3-2) and TRBJ2-5, with 9 bases lining up with TRBD2. From germline, CDR1 is LGHDT and CDR2 YNNKEL (reference sequence). The V and J ends lost 1 base and 4 bases, in that order; junction bases with no gene match: 4. This CDR3 has 15 residues.

The rearrangement uses TRBV5-1 and TRBJ2-3, with a possible D match to TRBD2 (6 bases). This CDR3 contains 14 residues. Trimming took off 4 bases at V and 5 bases at J, with 14 bases between the two ends. Germline V lookup: CDR1 SGHRS, CDR2 YFSETQ. Here the CDR3 reads CASSPGTARDTQYF. CDR3 DNA: TGCGCCAGCAGCCCCGGGACTGCCCGAGATACGCAGTATTTT. Variable domain in full (rest from reference TRBV5-1 and TRBJ2-3): KAGVTQTPRYLIKTRGQQVTLSCSPISGHRSVSWYQQTPGQGLQFLFEYFSETQRNKGNFPGRFSGRQFSNSRSEMNVSTLELGDSALYLCASSPGTARDTQYFGPGTRLTVL.

For this clone: The same CDR3 also results from other DNA sequences found in this sample. This chain links TRBV5-1 with TRBJ1-2; 8 nucleotides line up with TRBD1. V shed 4 bases, J shed 7 bases, and the junction held 6 bases outside the gene matches. Germline V gene data show CDR1 as SGHRS and CDR2 as YFSETQ. The CDR3 sequence is 13 residues long. The CDR3 reads CASSLGQGGGYTF. CDR3 nucleotides: TGCGCCAGCAGCCTAGGACAGGGAGGTGGCTACACCTTC.

The chain is built from TRBV4-2 and TRBJ2-2; D is perhaps TRBD2 (7 bases). V lost 3 bases, J lost 2 bases, and 22 bases lay in between. CDR1 LGHNA and CDR2 YNFKEQ come from the germline V gene. The CDR3 has 19 residues. In nucleotides, the CDR3 is TGTGCCAGCAGCCAGTCGAGGGGGGGCGGGGCCCTAAACACCGGGGAGCTGTTTTTT. It encodes CASSQSRGGGALNTGELFF.

The gene calls are TRBV18 and TRBJ1-1; 10 bases fit TRBD1. From germline, CDR1 is KGHSH and CDR2 LQKENI. Trimming at V came to 1 base and at J to 4 bases, leaving 6 bases not matched to a gene. The CDR3 has 16 residues. CDR3 region: CASSPQGQGKVTEAFF. The DNA of the CDR3 is TGTGCCAGCTCACCACAGGGACAGGGGAAGGTCACTGAAGCTTTCTTT. Complete variable domain (other parts from reference TRBV18 and TRBJ1-1): NAGVMQNPRHLVRRRGQEARLRCSPMKGHSHVYWYRQLPEEGLKFMVYLQKENIIDESGMPKERFSAEFPKEGPSILRIQQVVRGDSAAYFCASSPQGQGKVTEAFFGQGTRLTVV.

The rearrangement joins TRBV2 to TRBJ1-5; 7 positions match TRBD1. The length of the CDR3 is 14 residues. Germline values: CDR1 SNHLY, CDR2 FYNNEI. The J segment lost 7 bases and the V segment lost 6 bases, leaving 9 bases of the junction unmatched. The CDR3 region has the DNA TGTGCCAGCAGCGGGACAGCCTCAGGGCAGCCCCAGCATTTT. Its protein is CASSGTASGQPQHF. Full variable domain (outside the CDR3, taken from reference TRBV2 and TRBJ1-5): EPEVTQTPSHQVTQMGQEVILRCVPISNHLYFYWYRQILGQKVEFLVSFYNNEISEKSEIFDDQFSVERPDGSNFTLKIRSTKLEDSAMYFCASSGTASGQPQHFGDGTRLSIL.